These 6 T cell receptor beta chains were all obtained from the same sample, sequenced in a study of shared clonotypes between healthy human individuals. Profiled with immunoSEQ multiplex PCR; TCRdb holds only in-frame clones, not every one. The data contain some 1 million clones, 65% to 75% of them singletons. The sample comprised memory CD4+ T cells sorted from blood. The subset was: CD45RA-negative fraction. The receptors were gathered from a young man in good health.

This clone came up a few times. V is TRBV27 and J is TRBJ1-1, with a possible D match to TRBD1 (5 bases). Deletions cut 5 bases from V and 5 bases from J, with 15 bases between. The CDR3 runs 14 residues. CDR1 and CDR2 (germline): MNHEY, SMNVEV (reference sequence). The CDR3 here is CASSRPQGGTEAFF. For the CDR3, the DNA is TGTGCCAGCAGTCGCCCCCAGGGCGGAACTGAAGCTTTCTTT.

The CDR3 loop reads CASSQGQGPEAFF. The CDR3, as DNA: TGCGCCAGCAGCCAAGGACAGGGTCCTGAAGCTTTCTTT. The chain couples TRBV4-1 to TRBJ1-1, with 7 bases fitting TRBD1. Germline V gene lookup returns CDR1 MGHRA and CDR2 YSYEKL. Losses at the gene ends were 1 base for V and 6 bases for J; bases not matched to a gene: 2. The CDR3 sequence is 13 residues long.

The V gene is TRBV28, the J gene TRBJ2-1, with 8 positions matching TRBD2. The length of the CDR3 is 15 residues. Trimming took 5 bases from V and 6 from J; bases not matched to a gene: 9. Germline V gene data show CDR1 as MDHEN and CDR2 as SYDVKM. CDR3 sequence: CASSASGRPLNEQFF. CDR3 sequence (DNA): TGTGCCAGCAGTGCGAGCGGGAGACCCCTCAATGAGCAGTTCTTC. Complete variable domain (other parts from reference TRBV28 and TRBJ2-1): DVKVTQSSRYLVKRTGEKVFLECVQDMDHENMFWYRQDPGLGLRLIYFSYDVKMKEKGDIPEGYSVSREKKERFSLILESASTNQTSMYLCASSASGRPLNEQFFGPGTRLTVL.

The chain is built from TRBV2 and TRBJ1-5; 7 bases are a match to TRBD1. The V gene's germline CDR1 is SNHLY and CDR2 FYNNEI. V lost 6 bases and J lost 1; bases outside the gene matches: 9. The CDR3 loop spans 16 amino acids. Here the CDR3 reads CASSARQGLSNQPQHF. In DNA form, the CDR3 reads TGTGCCAGCAGCGCTCGACAGGGTTTGAGCAATCAGCCCCAGCATTTT.

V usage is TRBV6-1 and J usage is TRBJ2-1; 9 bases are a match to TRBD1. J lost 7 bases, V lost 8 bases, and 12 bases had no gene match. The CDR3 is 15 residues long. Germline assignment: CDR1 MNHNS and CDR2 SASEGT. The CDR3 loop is CASRHTGQGGNEQFF. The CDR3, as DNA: TGTGCCAGCCGGCACACGGGACAGGGCGGGAATGAGCAGTTCTTC.

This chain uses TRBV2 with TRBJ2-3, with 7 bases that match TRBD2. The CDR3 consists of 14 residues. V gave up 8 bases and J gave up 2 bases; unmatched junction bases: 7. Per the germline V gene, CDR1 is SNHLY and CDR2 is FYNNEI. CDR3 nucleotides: TGTGCCAGCCGGGGGGAGGGGTCCACAGATACGCAGTATTTT. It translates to CASRGEGSTDTQYF.